These 14 T cell receptor beta chains came from one sample sequenced in a study of blood T cells in healthy people across ages. A second PCR of roughly 6 to 12 cycles used a sample-barcoded 5' primer and a J-beta primer mix. TCRdb re-called the 5' RACE reads with MiXCR, one entry per CDR3 protein. The sample records about 1.7 million distinct CDR3 sequences, about 28% being singletons. Sequenced material: blood. These receptors came from a woman between 25 and 40 years old in good health.

The V gene is TRBV29-1, the J gene TRBJ2-5, with 10 bases matching TRBD1. The CDR3 extends over 16 amino acids. V trimming: 5 bases; J trimming: 3 bases; junction bases outside the gene matches: 12. Germline V gene sequence: CDR1 SQVTM, CDR2 ANQGSEA. DNA of the CDR3: TGCAGCGTTAGATGGGGGGACAGGGGTTTGAAAGAGACCCAGTACTTC. Encoded protein: CSVRWGDRGLKETQYF.

This clonotype was observed at least ten times. V gene TRBV7-9 combines with J gene TRBJ2-3; 7 bases align to TRBD1. Germline CDR1 is SEHNR and CDR2 is FQNEAQ (reference sequence). V shed 3 bases and J 0 bases; nucleotides not matched to a gene: 3. CDR3 length: 15 residues. The CDR3 nucleotides are TGTGCCAGCAGCTTGACAGGGCCTAGCACAGATACGCAGTATTTT. Amino acids: CASSLTGPSTDTQYF.

Only one count was recorded for this clonotype. A read error is possible here, since a much larger clone lies one base away. CDR3 in amino acids: CSARAGGVHEQFF. DNA for the CDR3: TGCAGCGCCCGAGCGGGGGGGGTTCATGAGCAGTTCTTC. The V and J genes are TRBV29-1 and TRBJ2-1, with TRBD2 matching over 10 bases. This CDR3 contains 13 residues. CDR1 is SQVTM, CDR2 ANQGSEA, per germline. With 7 bases clipped from V and 8 bases from J, the junction kept 8 bases outside the gene matches.

Only a few counts were recorded for this clonotype. This chain links TRBV5-6 with TRBJ1-6; D uncertain. V was shortened by 4 bases and J by 6 bases, with 8 bases between the two germline ends. Germline V gene sequence: CDR1 SGHDT, CDR2 YYEEEE. The CDR3 contains 13 residues. CDR3 bases: TGTGCCAGCAGCATGACAACTAATTCACCCCTCCACTTT. It yields the protein CASSMTTNSPLHF. Full variable domain (outside the CDR3, taken from reference TRBV5-6 and TRBJ1-6): DAGVTQSPTHLIKTRGQQVTLRCSPKSGHDTVSWYQQALGQGPQFIFQYYEEEERQRGNFPDRFSGHQFPNYSSELNVNALLLGDSALYLCASSMTTNSPLHFGNGTRLTVT.

This clonotype was seen more than once but under ten times. V gene TRBV12-3 or TRBV12-4 combines with J gene TRBJ1-6; weak D call: TRBD1 (6 bases). The CDR3 has 15 residues. V was clipped by 2 bases and J by 9 bases, with 14 bases between them. CDR3 bases: TGTGCCAGCAGTTTAACTGCAGGGGCTGGTTCACCCCTCCACTTT. This sequence encodes CASSLTAGAGSPLHF.

This clonotype was seen ten or more times. The chain links TRBV11-1 to TRBJ2-1; the D call may be TRBD1 or TRBD2 (6 bases each). This CDR3 is 15 amino acids long. Trimming removed 2 bases from V and 12 bases from J, with 20 bases in between. CDR1 and CDR2 from the germline V gene are SGHAT and FQDESV (reference sequence). CDR3 sequence reads: CASSLSDGGRGAQFF. In DNA, the CDR3 is TGTGCCAGCAGCTTATCCGACGGAGGAAGGGGGGCGCAGTTCTTC.

The chain has TRBV6-4 and TRBJ1-1; no definite D call. CDR3 length: 15 residues. Trimming stripped 5 bases from V and 3 bases from J, with 16 bases between. Per the germline V gene, CDR1 is MRHNA and CDR2 is SNTAGT. CDR3 in DNA: TGTGCCAGCAGTACCCGGGGTAGGGAGGACACTGAAGCTTTCTTT. Protein sequence: CASSTRGREDTEAFF.

V is TRBV14 and J is TRBJ2-5; 10 positions agree with TRBD2. With 4 bases clipped from V and 2 bases from J, the junction kept 4 bases outside the gene matches. The CDR3 runs 15 residues. CDR1 is SGHDN and CDR2 is FVKESK in the germline V gene. The CDR3 reads CASSPQAGGQETQYF. CDR3 nucleotides: TGTGCCAGCAGCCCTCAAGCGGGGGGGCAAGAGACCCAGTACTTC.

In nucleotides, the CDR3 is TGTGCCAGCAGCGTTATACTAGCGGGGGGCCACGAGCAGTACTTC. It encodes CASSVILAGGHEQYF. This rearrangement joins TRBV6-2 or TRBV6-3 to TRBJ2-7, with 12 bases that match TRBD2. Trimming took 6 bases from V and 5 from J; bases not matched to a gene: 8. Germline CDR1 is MNHEY and CDR2 is SVGEGT. The length of the CDR3 is 15 residues.

This clonotype was picked up a small number of times. CDR3 amino acids: CASSARGTGANVLTF. CDR3 bases: TGTGCCAGCAGCGCTAGGGGTACAGGGGCCAACGTCCTGACTTTC. The rearrangement links TRBV7-8 to TRBJ2-6, with a possible D match to TRBD1 (5 bases). Germline-derived CDR1 and CDR2 are SGHVS and FQNEAQ. This CDR3 is 15 amino acids long. V was clipped by 5 bases and J by 4 bases, with 12 bases between them.

In its sample, this clonotype was seen many times. The V call is TRBV20-1, the J call TRBJ2-1; 8 positions match TRBD2. The V gene end was trimmed by 0 bases and the J gene end by 1 base; junction bases not matched to a gene: 5. This CDR3 contains 16 residues. Germline CDR1 is DFQATT and CDR2 is SNEGSKA (reference sequence). The DNA for the CDR3 is TGCAGTGCTAGAGATATGGGCGGGGGGTCCTACAATGAGCAGTTCTTC. This encodes CSARDMGGGSYNEQFF.

The chain is built from TRBV5-1 and TRBJ2-3; D is ambiguous. The CDR3 is made up of 13 amino acids. V lost 0 bases to trimming and J lost 6 bases, with 8 bases between them. Germline loops: CDR1 SGHRS, CDR2 YFSETQ. The CDR3 sequence: CASSLEERDTQYF. As DNA, the CDR3 is TGCGCCAGCAGCTTGGAGGAAAGGGATACGCAGTATTTT. Together with reference TRBV5-1 and TRBJ2-3, the CDR3 gives the full variable domain: KAGVTQTPRYLIKTRGQQVTLSCSPISGHRSVSWYQQTPGQGLQFLFEYFSETQRNKGNFPGRFSGRQFSNSRSEMNVSTLELGDSALYLCASSLEERDTQYFGPGTRLTVL.

Notes on this clonotype: A much more abundant neighbour one base away suggests this may be a read error. This sequence joins TRBV5-5 and TRBJ2-4; D uncertain. Trimming took 4 bases from V and 6 from J, leaving 17 bases between them. Germline assignment: CDR1 SGHKS and CDR2 YYEKEE (reference sequence). The CDR3 extends over 15 amino acids. The CDR3 bases are TGTGCCAGCAGCCCCAAGGTCCTGATAGCAAACATTCAGTACTTC. Its translation is CASSPKVLIANIQYF. Drawing the rest from reference TRBV5-5 and TRBJ2-4, the complete variable domain is DAGVTQSPTHLIKTRGQQVTLRCSPISGHKSVSWYQQVLGQGPQFIFQYYEKEERGRGNFPDRFSARQFPNYSSELNVNALLLGDSALYLCASSPKVLIANIQYFGAGTRLSVL.

Note on this clonotype: Sequence at one end of the junction differs from germline and may be a read error. V and J are TRBV10-3 and TRBJ1-6; 9 nucleotides align to TRBD1. Germline V gene sequence: CDR1 ENHRY, CDR2 SYGVKD. The CDR3 has 15 residues. This CDR3 is CAISEKDRGNSPRHF. The CDR3, as DNA: TGTGCCATCAGTGAGAAGGACAGGGGAAATTCACCCCGCCACTTT.